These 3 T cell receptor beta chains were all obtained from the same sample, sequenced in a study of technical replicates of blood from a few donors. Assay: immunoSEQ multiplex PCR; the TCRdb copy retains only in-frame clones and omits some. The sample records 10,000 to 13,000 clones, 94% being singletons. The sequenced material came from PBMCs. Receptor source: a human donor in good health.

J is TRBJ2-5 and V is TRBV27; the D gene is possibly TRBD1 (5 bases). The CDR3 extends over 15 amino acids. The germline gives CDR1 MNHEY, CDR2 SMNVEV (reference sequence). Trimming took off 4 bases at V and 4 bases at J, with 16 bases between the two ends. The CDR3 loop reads CASSSMGLKGETQYF. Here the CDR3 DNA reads TGTGCCAGCAGTTCCATGGGGCTTAAGGGAGAGACCCAGTACTTC.

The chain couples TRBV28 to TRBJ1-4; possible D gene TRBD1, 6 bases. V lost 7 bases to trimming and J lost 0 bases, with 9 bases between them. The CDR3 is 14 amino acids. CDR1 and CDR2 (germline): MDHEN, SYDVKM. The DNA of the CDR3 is TGTGCCAGCATGGACAGCTCAACTAATGAAAAACTGTTTTTT. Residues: CASMDSSTNEKLFF.

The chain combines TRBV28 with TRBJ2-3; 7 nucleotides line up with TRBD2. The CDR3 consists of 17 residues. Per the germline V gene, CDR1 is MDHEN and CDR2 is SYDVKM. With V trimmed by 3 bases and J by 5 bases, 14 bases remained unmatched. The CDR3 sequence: CASSFKPGGLIGDTQYF. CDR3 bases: TGTGCCAGCAGTTTCAAACCGGGAGGCTTAATAGGAGATACGCAGTATTTT. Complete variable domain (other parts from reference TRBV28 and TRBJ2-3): DVKVTQSSRYLVKRTGEKVFLECVQDMDHENMFWYRQDPGLGLRLIYFSYDVKMKEKGDIPEGYSVSREKKERFSLILESASTNQTSMYLCASSFKPGGLIGDTQYFGPGTRLTVL.